This TCR beta chain was captured in a study of T-cell memory formation after mild COVID-19. Study results and caveats: Mostly located in CM and EM were contracting CD4+ clones, with contracting CD8+ clones located in EMRA. Balance between CD4 and CD8 was seen in clones contracting day 15 to 85, and a CD4+ lean was seen in later expanders. The pre-infection memory compartment contained some responding clones, suggesting cross-reactive memory joined.

TCRdb re-derived calls from the 5' RACE reads in MiXCR, one entry per CDR3 protein. Among 250,000 to 350,000 distinct CDR3 sequences listed, roughly 21% were seen once. The V and J ends lost 3 bases and 9 bases respectively, with 12 bases between them. In germline, CDR1 is MNHNS, CDR2 SASEGT. This CDR3 spans 14 amino acids. This clonotype was picked up a small number of times. The antigen remains unidentified. The sequence derives from a man aged 18 to 29 who had mild COVID-19 (a few samples of this study predate the infection). Cell type and time point are not known. Sequencing was carried out using PBMCs or a T cell subset sorted from them (not recorded which). V gene TRBV6-1 combines with J gene TRBJ1-6, with TRBD1 as a possible D gene (5 bases). The CDR3 is CASSEQGRGSPLHF. In DNA, the CDR3 is TGTGCCAGCAGTGAGCAGGGAAGAGGTTCACCCCTCCACTTT.